These T cell receptor beta chains were read from a single sample in a study of T cell repertoires in cytomegalovirus infection. From the reads, TCRdb called clonotypes with MiXCR, one entry per CDR3 protein. The sample lists almost 550,000 distinct CDR3 sequences, more than 15% seen once, with 20% to 30% in the top ten. The sample comprised CD8+ T cells from PBMCs. All receptors come from a human donor in good health (CMV status not recorded). Some clones in this sample may be carry-over from other donors' samples. Both conserved end residues are trimmed from each CDR3. A D gene is named only where the DNA matches it firmly.

v_gene	d_gene	j_gene	CDR3aa
TRBV7-6	-	TRBJ1-1	ASSSTRMNTEAF
TRBV15	-	TRBJ2-1	ATSNQASSYNEQF
TRBV29-1	-	TRBJ1-1	SVVGIAEAF
TRBV12-3/TRBV12-4	-	TRBJ2-1	ASSLDVAARYTNEQF
TRBV28	-	TRBJ1-1	ATKGGLVRSNTEAF
TRBV27	-	TRBJ2-7	ASSLSPPPDLRQYEQY
TRBV11-2	TRBD2	TRBJ2-5	ASSFYTGTSGQETQY
TRBV14	-	TRBJ2-1	ASSLLLSGTDNEQF
TRBV6-1	-	TRBJ2-3	ASRKAPDTQY
TRBV4-1	TRBD2	TRBJ2-3	ASSQDGLAAISTDTQY
TRBV6-8	-	TRBJ2-5	ASSYPPGARETQY
TRBV12-5	-	TRBJ1-5	ASGLGLEPQH
TRBV7-9	-	TRBJ2-2	ASSFPTTGELF
TRBV5-4	-	TRBJ2-5	ASSPGLPGTQY
TRBV6-5	TRBD1	TRBJ2-1	ASSPPIPSGQFHNEQF
TRBV5-1	-	TRBJ1-2	ASSLGTGIYGYT
TRBV7-9	-	TRBJ2-7	ASSSRDTHYEQY
TRBV5-1	-	TRBJ1-1	ASSFRGRVQNTEAF
TRBV10-3	-	TRBJ2-2	AISDPGGDANTGELF
TRBV27	TRBD1	TRBJ1-2	ASSLPGQRGYT
TRBV12-3/TRBV12-4	-	TRBJ2-4	ASSFKGMMYIQY
TRBV9	TRBD1	TRBJ2-1	ASSVDRTGGNEQF
TRBV3-1	-	TRBJ2-7	ASSQDSRAGSGEQY
TRBV7-8	TRBD2	TRBJ2-3	ASSLARLTSGRGHVGRDTQY
TRBV27	TRBD1	TRBJ1-1	ASSSYQGEMNTEAF
TRBV5-1	-	TRBJ2-3	ASSPDGFNTDTQY
TRBV2	-	TRBJ2-1	ASTSLASNNEQF
TRBV4-2	-	TRBJ1-1	ASSQVLQGTTDTEAF
TRBV7-9	TRBD1	TRBJ1-2	ASTPRGTGPNYGYT
TRBV24-1	-	TRBJ2-1	ATSDVDNEQF
TRBV7-6	-	TRBJ1-2	ASSPPGSNYGYT
TRBV5-5	-	TRBJ2-1	ASSSRIQATLNEQF
TRBV6-5	-	TRBJ2-3	ASSYEGDTQY
TRBV10-3	TRBD1	TRBJ1-2	AISTGVNYGYT
TRBV7-9	-	TRBJ1-2	ASSLNPPGGYGYT
TRBV19	TRBD1	TRBJ1-4	ASRGRGNEKLF
TRBV11-2	TRBD2	TRBJ2-7	ASSFGPQREDSYEQY
TRBV6-5	TRBD1	TRBJ1-2	ASRGQGFLGYT
TRBV9	TRBD2	TRBJ2-7	ASSVGGGRVNEQY
TRBV12-5	-	TRBJ2-1	ASAPRSGPYNEQF
TRBV4-1	TRBD2	TRBJ2-3	ASSPRLAGYGTDTQY
TRBV5-4	TRBD2	TRBJ2-1	ASSFQAGEQF
TRBV6-5	-	TRBJ2-1	ASAGSYNEQF
TRBV9	-	TRBJ2-5	ASSPPGTQETQY
TRBV27	TRBD2	TRBJ2-3	ASSRGLAGGAQY